This T cell receptor beta chain was recorded in a study of blood T cell repertoires in COVID-19. CDR1 MDHEN and CDR2 SYDVKM come from the germline V gene. This CDR3 comprises 17 residues. Trimming shortened V by 6 bases and J by 0 bases, and 20 bases separated the two germline ends. Authors' methods: Cell counts per sample came from amplifying reference gene primers. Sequencing used immunoSEQ multiplex PCR; TCRdb keeps in-frame clones, though not all of them. For V, J and clone size, that table is used; D and trimming come from the DNA. The sample lists some 290,000 clones, nearly 90% occurring once. The gene calls are TRBV28 and TRBJ1-1, with unresolved D. Sequencing used peripheral blood. This TCR was sampled from a woman between 25 and 40 years old with COVID-19, enrolled during active disease. This CDR3 is CASSHRGYGLMNTEAFF. CDR3 nucleotides: TGTGCCAGCAGCCACCGGGGTTACGGACTCATGAACACTGAAGCTTTCTTT.